This T cell receptor (beta chain) was sequenced for a study of blood T cell repertoires in COVID-19. On the study more broadly: PBMCs, B-cell-depleted T cells, or T cells provided the cDNA or gDNA that made up the material.

Clones were sequenced by immunoSEQ multiplex PCR, and TCRdb holds only the in-frame ones, with some missing. The sample has around 200,000 clones; approximately 91% are singletons. Donors in Cohort 3 who had recovered were those with two negative PCRs, healthcare professional clearance, or resolution of their symptoms. Trimming took 6 bases from V and 2 from J, leaving 14 bases between them. Germline CDR1 is MNHEY and CDR2 is SVGAGI. The CDR3 has 15 residues. The chain is built from TRBV6-5 and TRBJ1-5, with D hard to call. The receptor was derived from a young woman who had recovered from COVID-19. Sequencing was performed on PBMCs or T cells enriched from blood (not recorded which). In nucleotides, the CDR3 is TGTGCCAGCAGGGCCGGGTCGTTGGGCAATCAGCCCCAGCATTTT. This sequence encodes CASRAGSLGNQPQHF.